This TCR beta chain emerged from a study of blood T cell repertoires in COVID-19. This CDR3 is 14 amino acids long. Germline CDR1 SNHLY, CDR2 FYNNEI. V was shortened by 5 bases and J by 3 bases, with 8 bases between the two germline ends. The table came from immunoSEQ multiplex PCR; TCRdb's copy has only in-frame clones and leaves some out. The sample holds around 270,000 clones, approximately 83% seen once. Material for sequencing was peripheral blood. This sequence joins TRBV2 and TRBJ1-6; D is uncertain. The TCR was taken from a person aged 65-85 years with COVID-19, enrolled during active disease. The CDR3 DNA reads TGTGCCAGCAGTAACAGTTTCTATAATTCACCCCTCCACTTT. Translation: CASSNSFYNSPLHF.